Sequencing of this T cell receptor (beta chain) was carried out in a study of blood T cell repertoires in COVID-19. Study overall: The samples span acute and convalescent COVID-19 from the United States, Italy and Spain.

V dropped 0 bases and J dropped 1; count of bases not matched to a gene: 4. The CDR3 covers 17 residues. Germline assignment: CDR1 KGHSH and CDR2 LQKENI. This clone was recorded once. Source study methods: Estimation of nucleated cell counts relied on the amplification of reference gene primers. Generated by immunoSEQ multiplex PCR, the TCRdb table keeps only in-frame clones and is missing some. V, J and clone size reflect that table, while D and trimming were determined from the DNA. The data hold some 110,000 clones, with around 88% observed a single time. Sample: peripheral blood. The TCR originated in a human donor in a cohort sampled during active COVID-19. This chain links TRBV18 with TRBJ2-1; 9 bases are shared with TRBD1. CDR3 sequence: CASSPPTGTGSYNEQFF. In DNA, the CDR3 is TGTGCCAGCTCACCACCCACCGGGACAGGGTCCTACAATGAGCAGTTCTTC. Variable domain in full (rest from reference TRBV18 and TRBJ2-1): NAGVMQNPRHLVRRRGQEARLRCSPMKGHSHVYWYRQLPEEGLKFMVYLQKENIIDESGMPKERFSAEFPKEGPSILRIQQVVRGDSAAYFCASSPPTGTGSYNEQFFGPGTRLTVL.